Listed below are T cell receptor beta chains from one sample, sequenced in a study of T cells in Graves' hyperthyroidism and ophthalmopathy. TCRdb redid the calling of the multiplex PCR reads with MiXCR, one entry per CDR3 protein. The table has about 540,000 distinct CDR3 sequences, 46% seen once. Material for sequencing was peripheral blood or thyroid tissue (not recorded which). All receptors derive from a woman aged 18-29 years with Graves' hyperthyroidism. The CDR3 runs from the conserved cysteine through the conserved F or W. D genes are given only for firm matches. Expanded clones get a size class; other rows say once, few or many, or leave the size out.

>14|TRBV2|many|TRBD1|TRBJ1-4
TGTGCCAGCACCTGGGACAGGGAAAATGAAAAACTGTTTTTT
CASTWDRENEKLFF
>13|TRBV12-3/TRBV12-4|NA|TRBD1|TRBJ2-5
TGTGCCAGCAGCAGGACAGGGCCAGAGACCCAGTACTTC
CASSRTGPETQYF
>13|TRBV2|NA|NA|TRBJ2-7
TGTGCCAGCAGAGAAGACAGGGAGGGCGAGCAGTACTTC
CASREDREGEQYF
>16|TRBV7-2|NA|TRBD2|TRBJ2-5
TGTGCCAGCAGCTTAGACCCTAGCGGGAGTCTGGAGACCCAGTACTTC
CASSLDPSGSLETQYF
>17|TRBV6-5|many|NA|TRBJ1-2
TGTGCCAGCAGTTCGCAGGGTCCGGTTATCAGTGGACGTGGTTACACCTTC
CASSSQGPVISGRGYTF
>17|TRBV7-6|few|TRBD1|TRBJ2-7
TGTGCCAGCAGCACGGGCCATTGGACAGGGGGACGCTACGAGCAGTACTTC
CASSTGHWTGGRYEQYF
>13|TRBV15|NA|NA|TRBJ2-3
TGTGCCACCAGCAGAGGAAGCACAGATACGCAGTATTTT
CATSRGSTDTQYF
>13|TRBV2|many|NA|TRBJ1-2
TGTGCCAGCAGGCGGGGTACGGACTATGGCTACACCTTC
CASRRGTDYGYTF
>14|TRBV29-1|once|NA|TRBJ1-3
TGCAGCCCCGCCGACAGCCACTCTGGAAACACCATATATTTT
CSPADSHSGNTIYF
>15|TRBV5-1|NA|NA|TRBJ1-6
TGCGCCAGCAGCACAAGAGACAGCGGGAATTCACCCCTCCACTTT
CASSTRDSGNSPLHF
>13|TRBV20-1|NA|NA|TRBJ1-1
TGCAGTGCTAGGACTAGCGGGAGCACTGAAGCTTTCTTT
CSARTSGSTEAFF
>14|TRBV24-1|NA|NA|TRBJ1-1
TGTGCCACCAGTGAAGGAGGTCTCGGCACTGAAGCTTTCTTT
CATSEGGLGTEAFF